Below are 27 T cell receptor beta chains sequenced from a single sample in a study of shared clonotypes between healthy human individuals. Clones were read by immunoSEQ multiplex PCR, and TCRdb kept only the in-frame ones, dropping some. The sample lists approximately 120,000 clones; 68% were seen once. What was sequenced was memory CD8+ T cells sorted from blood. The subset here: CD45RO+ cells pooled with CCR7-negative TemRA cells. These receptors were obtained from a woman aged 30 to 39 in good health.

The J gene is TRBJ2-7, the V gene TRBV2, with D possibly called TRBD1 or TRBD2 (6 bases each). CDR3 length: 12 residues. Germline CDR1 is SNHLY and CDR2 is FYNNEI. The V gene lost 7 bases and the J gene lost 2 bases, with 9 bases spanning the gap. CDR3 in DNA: TGTGCCAGCAAGGGGGGAGCCTACGAGCAGTACTTC. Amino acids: CASKGGAYEQYF.

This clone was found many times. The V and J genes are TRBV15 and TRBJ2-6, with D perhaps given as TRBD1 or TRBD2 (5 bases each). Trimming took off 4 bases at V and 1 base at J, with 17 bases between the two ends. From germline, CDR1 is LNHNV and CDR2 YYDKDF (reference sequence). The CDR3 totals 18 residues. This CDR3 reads CATSTRVSANSGANVLTF. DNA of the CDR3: TGTGCCACCAGCACCAGGGTTAGCGCCAATTCTGGGGCCAACGTCCTGACTTTC.

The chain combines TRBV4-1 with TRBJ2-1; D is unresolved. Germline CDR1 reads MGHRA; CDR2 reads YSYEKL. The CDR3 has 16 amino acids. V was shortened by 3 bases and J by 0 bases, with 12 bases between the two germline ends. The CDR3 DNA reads TGCGCCAGCAGCCACCGGACGTACCACTCCTACAATGAGCAGTTCTTC. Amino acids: CASSHRTYHSYNEQFF.

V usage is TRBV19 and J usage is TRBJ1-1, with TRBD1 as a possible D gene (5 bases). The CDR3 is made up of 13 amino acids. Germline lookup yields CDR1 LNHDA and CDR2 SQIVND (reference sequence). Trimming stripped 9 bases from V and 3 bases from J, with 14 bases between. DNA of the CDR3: TGTGCCAGCGTACACTTAGGGGACACTGAAGCTTTCTTT. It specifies CASVHLGDTEAFF.

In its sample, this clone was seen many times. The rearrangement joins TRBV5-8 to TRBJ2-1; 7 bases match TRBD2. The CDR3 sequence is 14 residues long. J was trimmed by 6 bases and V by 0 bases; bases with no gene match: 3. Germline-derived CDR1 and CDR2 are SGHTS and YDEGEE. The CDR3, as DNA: TGTGCCAGCAGCTTGGGACTAGCAACCAATGAGCAGTTCTTC. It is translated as CASSLGLATNEQFF.

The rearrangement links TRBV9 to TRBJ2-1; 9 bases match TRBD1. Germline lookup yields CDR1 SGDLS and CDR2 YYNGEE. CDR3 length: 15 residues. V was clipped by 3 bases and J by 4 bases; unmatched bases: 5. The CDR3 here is CASSAQGADYNEQFF. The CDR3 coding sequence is TGTGCCAGCAGCGCACAGGGGGCGGATTACAATGAGCAGTTCTTC.

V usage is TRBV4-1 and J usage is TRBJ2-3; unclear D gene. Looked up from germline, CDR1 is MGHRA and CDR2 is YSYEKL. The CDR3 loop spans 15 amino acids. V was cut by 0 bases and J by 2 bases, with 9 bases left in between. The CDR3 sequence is CASSQDGDNTDTQYF. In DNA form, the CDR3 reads TGCGCCAGCAGCCAAGATGGGGATAACACAGATACGCAGTATTTT.

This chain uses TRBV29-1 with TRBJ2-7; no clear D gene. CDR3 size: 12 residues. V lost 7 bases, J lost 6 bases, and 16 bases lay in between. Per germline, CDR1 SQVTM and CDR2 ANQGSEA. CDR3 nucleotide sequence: TGCAGCGGCTCGACAAGTTCGGGCGAGCAGTACTTC. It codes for CSGSTSSGEQYF.

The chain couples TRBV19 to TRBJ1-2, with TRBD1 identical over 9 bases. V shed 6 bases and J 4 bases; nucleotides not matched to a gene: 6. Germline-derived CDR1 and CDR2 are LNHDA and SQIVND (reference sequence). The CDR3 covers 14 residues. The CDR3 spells CASRTRQGVYGYTF. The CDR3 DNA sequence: TGTGCCAGTAGGACAAGACAGGGGGTCTATGGCTACACCTTC.

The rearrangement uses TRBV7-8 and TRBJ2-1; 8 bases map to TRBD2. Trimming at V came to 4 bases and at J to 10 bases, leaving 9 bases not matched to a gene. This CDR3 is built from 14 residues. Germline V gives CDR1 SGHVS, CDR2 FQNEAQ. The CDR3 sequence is CASSSIAGRGEQFF. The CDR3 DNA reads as TGTGCCAGCAGCTCGATAGCGGGGAGGGGGGAGCAGTTCTTC.

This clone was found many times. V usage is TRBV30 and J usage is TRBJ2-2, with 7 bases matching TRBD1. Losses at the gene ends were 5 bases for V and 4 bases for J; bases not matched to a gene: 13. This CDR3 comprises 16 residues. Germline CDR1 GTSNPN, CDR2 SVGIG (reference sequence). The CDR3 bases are TGTGCCTGGGACAGGGTGGCCAGTGAGGCCACCGGGGAGCTGTTTTTT. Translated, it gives CAWDRVASEATGELFF.

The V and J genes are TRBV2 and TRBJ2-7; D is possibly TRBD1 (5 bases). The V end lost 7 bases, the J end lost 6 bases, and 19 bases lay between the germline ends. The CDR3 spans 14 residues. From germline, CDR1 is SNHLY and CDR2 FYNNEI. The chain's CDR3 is CASNGQIPPREQYF. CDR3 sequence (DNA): TGTGCCAGCAATGGACAAATCCCTCCCCGCGAGCAGTACTTC.

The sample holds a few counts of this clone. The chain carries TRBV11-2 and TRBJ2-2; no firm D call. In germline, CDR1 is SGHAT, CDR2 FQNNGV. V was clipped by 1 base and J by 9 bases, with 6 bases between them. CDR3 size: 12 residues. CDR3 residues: CASSLVGWELFF. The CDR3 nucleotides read TGTGCCAGCAGCTTAGTGGGGTGGGAGCTGTTTTTT.

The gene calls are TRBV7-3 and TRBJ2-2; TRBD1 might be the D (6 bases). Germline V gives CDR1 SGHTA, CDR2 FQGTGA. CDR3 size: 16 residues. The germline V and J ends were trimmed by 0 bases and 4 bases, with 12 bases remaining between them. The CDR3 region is CASSLTSSRGTGELFF. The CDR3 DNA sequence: TGTGCCAGCAGCTTAACGTCTAGCAGGGGCACCGGGGAGCTGTTTTTT.

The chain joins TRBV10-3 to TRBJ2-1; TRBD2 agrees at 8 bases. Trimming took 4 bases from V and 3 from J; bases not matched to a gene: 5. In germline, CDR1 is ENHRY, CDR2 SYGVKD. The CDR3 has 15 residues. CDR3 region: CAISVGAGDYNEQFF. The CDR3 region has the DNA TGTGCCATCAGTGTTGGAGCGGGGGACTACAATGAGCAGTTCTTC.

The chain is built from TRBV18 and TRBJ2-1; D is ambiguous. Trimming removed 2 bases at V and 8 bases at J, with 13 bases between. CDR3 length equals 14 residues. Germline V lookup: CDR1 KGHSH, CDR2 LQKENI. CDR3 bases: TGTGCCAGCTCACCAGTGACCTCGATCTATGAGCAGTTCTTC. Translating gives CASSPVTSIYEQFF.

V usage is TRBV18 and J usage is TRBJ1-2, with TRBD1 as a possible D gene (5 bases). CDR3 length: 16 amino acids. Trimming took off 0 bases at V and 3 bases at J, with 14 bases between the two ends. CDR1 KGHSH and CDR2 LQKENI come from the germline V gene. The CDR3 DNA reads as TGTGCCAGCTCACCACCGGGGCCGCGCTTTGACTATGGCTACACCTTC. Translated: CASSPPGPRFDYGYTF.

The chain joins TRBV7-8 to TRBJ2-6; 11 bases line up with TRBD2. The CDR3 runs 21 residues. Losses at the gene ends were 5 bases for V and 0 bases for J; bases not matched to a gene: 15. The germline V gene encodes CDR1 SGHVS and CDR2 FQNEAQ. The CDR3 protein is CASSPRSRGLAVYSGANVLTF. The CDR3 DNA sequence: TGTGCCAGCAGCCCGAGATCCCGGGGACTAGCGGTCTACTCTGGGGCCAACGTCCTGACTTTC.

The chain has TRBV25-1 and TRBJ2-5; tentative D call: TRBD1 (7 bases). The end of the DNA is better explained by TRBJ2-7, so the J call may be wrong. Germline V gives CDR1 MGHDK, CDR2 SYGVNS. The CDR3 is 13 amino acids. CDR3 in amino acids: CASSDRGAYEQYF. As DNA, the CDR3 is TGTGCCAGCAGTGACAGGGGGGCATACGAGCAGTACTTC.

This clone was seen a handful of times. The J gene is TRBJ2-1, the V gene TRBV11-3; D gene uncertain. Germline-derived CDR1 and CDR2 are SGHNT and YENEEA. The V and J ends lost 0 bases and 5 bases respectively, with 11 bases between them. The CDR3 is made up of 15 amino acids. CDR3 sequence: CASSLEGGPNNEQFF. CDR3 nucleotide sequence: TGTGCCAGCAGCTTAGAGGGCGGACCGAACAATGAGCAGTTCTTC.

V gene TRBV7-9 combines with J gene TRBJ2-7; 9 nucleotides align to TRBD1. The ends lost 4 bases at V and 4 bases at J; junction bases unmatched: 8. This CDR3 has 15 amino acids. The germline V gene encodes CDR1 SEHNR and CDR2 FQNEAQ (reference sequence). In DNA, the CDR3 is TGTGCCAGCAGCTACCGGGACAGGGAAGGATACGAGCAGTACTTC. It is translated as CASSYRDREGYEQYF. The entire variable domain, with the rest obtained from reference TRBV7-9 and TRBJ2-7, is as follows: DTGVSQNPRHKITKRGQNVTFRCDPISEHNRLYWYRQTLGQGPEFLTYFQNEAQLEKSRLLSDRFSAERPKGSFSTLEIQRTEQGDSAMYLCASSYRDREGYEQYFGPGTRLTVT.

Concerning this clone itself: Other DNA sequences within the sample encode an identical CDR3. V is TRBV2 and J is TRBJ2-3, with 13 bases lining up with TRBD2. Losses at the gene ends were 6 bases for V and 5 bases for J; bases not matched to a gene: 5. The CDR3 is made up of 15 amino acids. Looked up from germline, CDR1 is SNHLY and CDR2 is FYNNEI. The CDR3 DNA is TGTGCCAGCAGGGGACTAGCGGGGAGGGGAGATACGCAGTATTTT. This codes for CASRGLAGRGDTQYF.

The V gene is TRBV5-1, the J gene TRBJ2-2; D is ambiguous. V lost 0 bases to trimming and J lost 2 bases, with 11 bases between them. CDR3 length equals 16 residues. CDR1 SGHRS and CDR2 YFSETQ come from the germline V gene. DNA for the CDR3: TGCGCCAGCAGCTTGGAATGCGTTAGAAACACCGGGGAGCTGTTTTTT. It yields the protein CASSLECVRNTGELFF.

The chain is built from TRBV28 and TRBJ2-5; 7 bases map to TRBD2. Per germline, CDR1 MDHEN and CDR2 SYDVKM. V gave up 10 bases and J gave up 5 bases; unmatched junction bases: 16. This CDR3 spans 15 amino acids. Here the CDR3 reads CATQRGPQVKETQYF. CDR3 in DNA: TGTGCCACCCAGCGGGGCCCGCAGGTAAAGGAGACCCAGTACTTC.

For the CDR3, the DNA is TGTGCCAGCAGTGACAGGGCCGGGGAGCTGTTTTTT. Translated, it gives CASSDRAGELFF. The V gene is TRBV28, the J gene TRBJ2-2; 7 bases are a match to TRBD1. Per germline, CDR1 MDHEN and CDR2 SYDVKM. The CDR3 runs 12 residues. The V and J ends lost 5 bases and 6 bases, in that order; junction bases with no gene match: 0.

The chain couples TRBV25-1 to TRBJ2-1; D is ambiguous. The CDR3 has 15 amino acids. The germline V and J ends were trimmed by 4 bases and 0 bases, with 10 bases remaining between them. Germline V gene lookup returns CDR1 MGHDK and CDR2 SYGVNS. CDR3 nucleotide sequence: TGTGCCAGCAGTGGTGGCAGGAGCTCCTACAATGAGCAGTTCTTC. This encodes CASSGGRSSYNEQFF.

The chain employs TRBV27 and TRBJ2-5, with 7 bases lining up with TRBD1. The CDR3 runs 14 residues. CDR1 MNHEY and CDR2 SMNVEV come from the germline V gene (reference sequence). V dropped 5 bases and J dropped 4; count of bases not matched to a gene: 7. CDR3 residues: CASSKIQGSETQYF. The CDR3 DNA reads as TGTGCCAGCAGTAAAATACAGGGGTCAGAGACCCAGTACTTC.